This TCR beta chain derives from a study of cytomegalovirus exposure and HLA in healthy donors. The PCR had 60 Vbeta and 13 Jbeta primers. Measured with immunoSEQ multiplex PCR; TCRdb has only the in-frame clones, and not every one. The sample yields approximately 200,000 clones, roughly four fifths seen once. Germline CDR1 is SGDLS and CDR2 is YYNGEE. Losses at the gene ends were 0 bases for V and 7 bases for J; bases not matched to a gene: 7. This CDR3 is 15 amino acids long. The sequenced material came from PBMCs. The rearrangement uses TRBV9 and TRBJ2-1, with 7 positions matching TRBD2. The clonotype comes from a woman in her 30s in good health and CMV-seropositive. CDR3 residues: CASSVVAGVINEQFF. CDR3 coding DNA: TGTGCCAGCAGCGTAGTCGCGGGAGTCATTAATGAGCAGTTCTTC.